The text below deals with one T cell receptor (beta chain). The target antigen is unknown. The record originates from a study of shared clonotypes between healthy human individuals. The CDR3 contains 14 residues. Germline lookup yields CDR1 SGHTA and CDR2 FQGTGA. Deletions cut 0 bases from V and 5 bases from J, with 7 bases between. In the CD4+ fraction, cells were divided into CD45RA+ naive and CD45RA-negative memory subsets. Per sorted-subset replicate PCR, input was approximately 0.2 ug DNA, representing 30,000 to 35,000 T cell genomes. Assay used: immunoSEQ multiplex PCR; TCRdb lists only in-frame clones, some missing. This table holds some 1 million clones, approximately 70% found once. Study-wide points: Clonotype sharing across donors was expected to vary with sequencing depth. Across a handful of donors, naive CD4 shared around 5.1%, naive CD8 approximately 3.5%, memory CD4 more than 2%, memory CD8 0.35% to 0.5%.

This receptor was taken from a man aged 18 to 29 in good health. The sequenced sample consisted of memory CD4+ T cells sorted from blood. Noted subset: CD45RA-negative fraction. The chain combines TRBV7-3 with TRBJ2-2; D might be TRBD1 or TRBD2, each matching 5 bases. The CDR3 protein is CASSLTWGTGELFF. In nucleotides, the CDR3 is TGTGCCAGCAGCTTAACCTGGGGGACCGGGGAGCTGTTTTTT.